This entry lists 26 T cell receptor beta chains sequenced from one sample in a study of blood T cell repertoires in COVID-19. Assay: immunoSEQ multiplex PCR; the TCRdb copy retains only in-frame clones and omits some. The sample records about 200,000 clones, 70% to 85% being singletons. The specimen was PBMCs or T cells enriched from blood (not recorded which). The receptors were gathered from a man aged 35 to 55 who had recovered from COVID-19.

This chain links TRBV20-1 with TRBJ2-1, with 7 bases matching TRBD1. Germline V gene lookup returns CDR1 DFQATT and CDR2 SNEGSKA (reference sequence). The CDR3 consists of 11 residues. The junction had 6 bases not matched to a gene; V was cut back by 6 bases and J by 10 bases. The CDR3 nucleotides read TGCAGTGCCTATGAACAGGGGGAGCAGTTCTTC. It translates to CSAYEQGEQFF.

CDR3: CASSLVTEGKLFF. DNA of the CDR3: TGCGCCAGCAGCTTGGTGACGGAGGGGAAACTGTTTTTT. This rearrangement joins TRBV5-1 to TRBJ1-4, with D maybe TRBD1 (5 bases). In germline, CDR1 is SGHRS, CDR2 YFSETQ. The CDR3 consists of 13 residues. Trimming left V 0 bases short and J 11 bases short, with 11 bases between.

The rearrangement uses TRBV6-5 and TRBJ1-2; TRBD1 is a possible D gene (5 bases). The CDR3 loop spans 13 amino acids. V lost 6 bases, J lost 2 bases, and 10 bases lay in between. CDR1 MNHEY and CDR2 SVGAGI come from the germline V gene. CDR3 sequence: CASRGGPNYGYTF. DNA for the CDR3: TGTGCCAGCAGGGGGGGACCGAACTATGGCTACACCTTC.

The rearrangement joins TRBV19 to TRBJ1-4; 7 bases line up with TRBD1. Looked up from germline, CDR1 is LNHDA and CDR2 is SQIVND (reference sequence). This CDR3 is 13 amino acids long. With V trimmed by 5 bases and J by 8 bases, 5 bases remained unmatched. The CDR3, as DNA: TGTGCCAGTAGTTTAGGGGGCAGAGAAAAACTGTTTTTT. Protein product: CASSLGGREKLFF. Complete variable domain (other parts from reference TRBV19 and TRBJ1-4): DGGITQSPKYLFRKEGQNVTLSCEQNLNHDAMYWYRQDPGQGLRLIYYSQIVNDFQKGDIAEGYSVSREKKESFPLTVTSAQKNPTAFYLCASSLGGREKLFFGSGTQLSVL.

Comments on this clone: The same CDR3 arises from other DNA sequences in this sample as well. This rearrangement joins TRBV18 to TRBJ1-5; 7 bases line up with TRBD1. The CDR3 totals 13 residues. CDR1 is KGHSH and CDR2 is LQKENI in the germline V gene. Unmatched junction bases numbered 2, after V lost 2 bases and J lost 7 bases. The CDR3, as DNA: TGTGCCAGCTCACCAGACAGGGACCAGCCCCAGCATTTT. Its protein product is CASSPDRDQPQHF.

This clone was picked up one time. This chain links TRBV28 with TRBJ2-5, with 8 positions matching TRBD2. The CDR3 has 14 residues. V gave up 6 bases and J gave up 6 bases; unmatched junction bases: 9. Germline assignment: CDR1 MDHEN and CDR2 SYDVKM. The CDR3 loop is CASSLWTSLQTQYF. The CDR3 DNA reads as TGTGCCAGCAGCCTATGGACTAGCTTGCAGACCCAGTACTTC.

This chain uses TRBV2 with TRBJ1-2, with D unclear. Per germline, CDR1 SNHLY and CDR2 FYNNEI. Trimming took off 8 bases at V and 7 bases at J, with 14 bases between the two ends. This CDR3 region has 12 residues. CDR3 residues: CASRLLMSGYTF. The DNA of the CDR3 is TGTGCCAGCCGCTTGCTGATGAGTGGCTACACCTTC.

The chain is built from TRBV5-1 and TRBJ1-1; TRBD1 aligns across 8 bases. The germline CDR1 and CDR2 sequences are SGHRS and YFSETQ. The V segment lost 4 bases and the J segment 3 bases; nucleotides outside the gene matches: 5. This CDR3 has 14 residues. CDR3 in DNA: TGCGCCAGCAGCGAGACAGGGGCTTACACTGAAGCTTTCTTT. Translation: CASSETGAYTEAFF.

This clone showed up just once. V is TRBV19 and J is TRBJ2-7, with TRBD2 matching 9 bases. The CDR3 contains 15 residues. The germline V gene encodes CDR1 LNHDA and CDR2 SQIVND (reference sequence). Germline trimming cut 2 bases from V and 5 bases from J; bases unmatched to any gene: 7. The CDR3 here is CASSIMAGGPNEQYF. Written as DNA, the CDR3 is TGTGCCAGTAGTATAATGGCGGGAGGGCCCAACGAGCAGTACTTC.

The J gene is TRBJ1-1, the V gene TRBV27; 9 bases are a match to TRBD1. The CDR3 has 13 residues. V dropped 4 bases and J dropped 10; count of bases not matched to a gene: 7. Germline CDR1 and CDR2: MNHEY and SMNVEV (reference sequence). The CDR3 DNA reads TGTGCCAGCAGTTCCGGGACAGGGCTAGGAGCTTTCTTT. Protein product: CASSSGTGLGAFF.

CDR3 nucleotide sequence: TGTCACCTCGGGAGAAGGGGGCGCTACGAGCAGTACTTC. This gives the protein CHLGRRGRYEQYF. This chain joins TRBV5-4 and TRBJ2-7; TRBD1 might be the D (7 bases). This CDR3 spans 13 amino acids. Germline V gene lookup returns CDR1 SGHNT and CDR2 YYREEE (reference sequence).

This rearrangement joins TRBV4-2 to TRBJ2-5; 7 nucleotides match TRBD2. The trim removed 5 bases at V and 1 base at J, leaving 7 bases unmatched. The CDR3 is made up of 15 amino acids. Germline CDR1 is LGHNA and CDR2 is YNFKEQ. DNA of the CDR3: TGTGCCAGCAGCTTCCTGCTAGCGGCCCAAGAGACCCAGTACTTC. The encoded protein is CASSFLLAAQETQYF.

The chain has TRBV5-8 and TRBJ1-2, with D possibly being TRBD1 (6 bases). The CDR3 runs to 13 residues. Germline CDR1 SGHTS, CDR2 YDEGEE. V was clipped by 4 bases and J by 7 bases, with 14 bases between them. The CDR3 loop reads CASSPRGKGGYTF. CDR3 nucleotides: TGTGCCAGCAGCCCCAGGGGAAAGGGTGGCTACACCTTC.

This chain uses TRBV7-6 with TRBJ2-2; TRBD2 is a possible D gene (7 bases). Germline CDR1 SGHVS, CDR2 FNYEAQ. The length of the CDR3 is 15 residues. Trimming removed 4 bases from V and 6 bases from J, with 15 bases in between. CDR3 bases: TGTGCCAGCAGCTCGCTTAGGGGGGGGCCCGGGGAGCTGTTTTTT. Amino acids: CASSSLRGGPGELFF.

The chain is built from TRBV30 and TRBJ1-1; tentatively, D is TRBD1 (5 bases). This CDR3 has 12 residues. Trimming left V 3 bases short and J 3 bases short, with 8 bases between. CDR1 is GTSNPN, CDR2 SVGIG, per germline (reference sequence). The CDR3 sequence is CAWRGDYTEAFF. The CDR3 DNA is TGTGCCTGGAGAGGGGACTACACTGAAGCTTTCTTT.

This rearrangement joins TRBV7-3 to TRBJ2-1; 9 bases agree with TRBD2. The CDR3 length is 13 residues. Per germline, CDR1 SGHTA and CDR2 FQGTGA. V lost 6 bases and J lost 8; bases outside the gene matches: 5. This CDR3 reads CASRASGMYEQFF. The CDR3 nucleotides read TGTGCCAGCAGGGCTAGCGGGATGTATGAGCAGTTCTTC.

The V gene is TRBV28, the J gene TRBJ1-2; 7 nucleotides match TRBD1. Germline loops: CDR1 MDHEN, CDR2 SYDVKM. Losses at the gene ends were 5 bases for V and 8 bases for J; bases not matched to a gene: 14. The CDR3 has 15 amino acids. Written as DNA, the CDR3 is TGTGCCAGCAGTGTCTTTCGACAGGGACGGGGAGGCTACACCTTC. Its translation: CASSVFRQGRGGYTF.

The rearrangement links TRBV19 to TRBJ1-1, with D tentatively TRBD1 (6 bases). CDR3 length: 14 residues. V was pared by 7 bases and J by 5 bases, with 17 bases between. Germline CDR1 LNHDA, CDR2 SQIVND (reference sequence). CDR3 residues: CASTSAPTGTEAFF. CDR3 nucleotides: TGTGCCAGTACGTCCGCCCCGACAGGAACTGAAGCTTTCTTT.

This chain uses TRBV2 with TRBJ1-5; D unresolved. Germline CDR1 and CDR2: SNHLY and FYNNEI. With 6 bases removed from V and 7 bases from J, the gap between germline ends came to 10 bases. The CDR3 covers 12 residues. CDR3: CASRGIRQPQHF. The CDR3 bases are TGTGCCAGCAGGGGCATACGGCAGCCCCAGCATTTT.

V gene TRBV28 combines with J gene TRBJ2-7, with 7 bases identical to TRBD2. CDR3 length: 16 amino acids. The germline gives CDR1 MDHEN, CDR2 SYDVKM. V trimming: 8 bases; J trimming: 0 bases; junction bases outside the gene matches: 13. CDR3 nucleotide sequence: TGTGCCAGCTCGAGCGGGGACTACCGGAGCTCCTACGAGCAGTACTTC. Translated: CASSSGDYRSSYEQYF.

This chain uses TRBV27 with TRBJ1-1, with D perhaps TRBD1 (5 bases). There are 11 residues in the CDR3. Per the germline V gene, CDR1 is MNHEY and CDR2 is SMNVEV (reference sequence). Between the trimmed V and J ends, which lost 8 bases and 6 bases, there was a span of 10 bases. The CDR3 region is CASLGGPEAFF. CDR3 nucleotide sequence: TGTGCCAGCCTCGGGGGTCCTGAAGCTTTCTTT.

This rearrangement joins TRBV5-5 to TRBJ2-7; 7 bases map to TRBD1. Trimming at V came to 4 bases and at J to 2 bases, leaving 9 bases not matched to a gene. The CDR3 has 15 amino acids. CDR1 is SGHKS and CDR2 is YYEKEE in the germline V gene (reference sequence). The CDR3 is CASSPAQGKTYEQYF. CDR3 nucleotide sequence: TGTGCCAGCAGCCCAGCACAGGGGAAAACCTACGAGCAGTACTTC.

Here the CDR3 reads CASSLDTGAIEQYF. Written as DNA, the CDR3 is TGTGCCAGCAGCTTAGATACAGGGGCCATCGAGCAGTACTTC. The rearrangement joins TRBV11-2 to TRBJ2-7, with 7 bases fitting TRBD1. Germline V gene data show CDR1 as SGHAT and CDR2 as FQNNGV. V shed 0 bases and J 6 bases; nucleotides not matched to a gene: 5. The CDR3 sequence is 14 residues long.

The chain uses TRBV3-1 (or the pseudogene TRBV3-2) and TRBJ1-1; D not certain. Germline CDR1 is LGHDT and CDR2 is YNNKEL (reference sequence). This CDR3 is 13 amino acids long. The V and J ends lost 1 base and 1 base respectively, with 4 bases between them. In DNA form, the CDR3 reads TGTGCCAGCAGCCAAGCCCGGAACACTGAAGCTTTCTTT. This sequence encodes CASSQARNTEAFF.

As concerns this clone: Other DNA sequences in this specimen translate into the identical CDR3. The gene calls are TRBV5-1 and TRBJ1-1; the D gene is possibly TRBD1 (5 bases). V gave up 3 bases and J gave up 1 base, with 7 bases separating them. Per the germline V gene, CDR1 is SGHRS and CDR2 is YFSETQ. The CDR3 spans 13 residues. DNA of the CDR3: TGCGCCAGCAGCTCACAGGAGAACACTGAAGCTTTCTTT. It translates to CASSSQENTEAFF.

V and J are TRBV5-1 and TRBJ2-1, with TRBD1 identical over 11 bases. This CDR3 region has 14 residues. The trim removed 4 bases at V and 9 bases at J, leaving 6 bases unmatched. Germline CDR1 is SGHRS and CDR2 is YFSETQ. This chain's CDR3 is CASSHGQGAGEQFF. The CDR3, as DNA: TGCGCCAGCAGCCACGGACAGGGGGCGGGTGAGCAGTTCTTC.